The 20 T cell receptor beta chains reported below all come from one sample, sequenced in a study of cytomegalovirus exposure and HLA in healthy donors. 60 Vbeta and 13 Jbeta primers were used in PCR. Some clones are missing from TCRdb's copy, which holds only in-frame ones; the method was immunoSEQ multiplex PCR. Of fewer than 150,000 clones listed, 70% to 80% are singletons. Specimen: PBMCs. The receptor set was obtained from a young man in good health and CMV-seronegative.

This rearrangement joins TRBV5-6 to TRBJ2-7; perhaps TRBD2 as D (5 bases). The germline V gene has CDR1 SGHDT and CDR2 YYEEEE. Trimming removed 0 bases from V and 5 bases from J, with 6 bases in between. The CDR3 length is 12 residues. The CDR3 sequence: CASSLVSDEQYF. The CDR3 DNA sequence: TGTGCCAGCAGCTTGGTTAGCGACGAGCAGTACTTC. Using reference TRBV5-6 and TRBJ2-7 for the parts outside the CDR3, the full variable domain is DAGVTQSPTHLIKTRGQQVTLRCSPKSGHDTVSWYQQALGQGPQFIFQYYEEEERQRGNFPDRFSGHQFPNYSSELNVNALLLGDSALYLCASSLVSDEQYFGPGTRLTVT.

The CDR3 DNA reads TGCGCCAGCAGTGAGGGACAGGGGCGGAACACTGAAGCTTTCTTT. Amino acids: CASSEGQGRNTEAFF. The rearrangement joins TRBV10-1 to TRBJ1-1; 9 bases are shared with TRBD1. Germline-derived CDR1 and CDR2 are WNHNN and SYGVQD (reference sequence). This CDR3 has 15 amino acids. V shed 2 bases and J 1 base; nucleotides not matched to a gene: 2.

The chain recombines TRBV7-2 with TRBJ2-3, with 9 positions matching TRBD2. This CDR3 is built from 18 residues. From germline, CDR1 is SGHTA and CDR2 FQGNSA. Trimming removed 0 bases from V and 0 bases from J; junction bases left unmatched: 7. CDR3 sequence: CASSLAPTSGSSTDTQYF. The DNA for the CDR3 is TGTGCCAGCAGCTTAGCCCCGACTAGCGGATCTAGCACAGATACGCAGTATTTT.

This clone was picked up one time. The same CDR3 also results from other DNA sequences found in this sample. The CDR3 DNA follows: TGTGCCAGCAGCTCACAAGAGACCCAGTACTTC. Encoded protein: CASSSQETQYF. This chain joins TRBV7-6 and TRBJ2-5; the D is unclear. Germline CDR1 reads SGHVS; CDR2 reads FNYEAQ. The V end was cut by 4 bases, the J end by 2 bases, with 2 bases between. The CDR3 covers 11 residues.

The rearrangement joins TRBV27 to TRBJ2-5; a weak D match, TRBD1 (6 bases). CDR1 is MNHEY, CDR2 SMNVEV, per germline (reference sequence). The CDR3 consists of 13 residues. The V end lost 7 bases, the J end lost 7 bases, and 16 bases lay between the germline ends. The CDR3 spells CASTSTGWGTQYF. The CDR3 region has the DNA TGTGCCAGCACGAGCACAGGGTGGGGGACCCAGTACTTC.

For this clone: The germline gene is not matched at one end of the junction; a read error may be the cause. The chain recombines TRBV7-7 with TRBJ1-5; D unclear. The CDR3 runs to 15 residues. Germline V gene lookup returns CDR1 SSHAT and CDR2 FNYEAQ (reference sequence). The CDR3 here is CASSLQTLSNQPQHF. The CDR3 DNA follows: TGTGCTAGCAGCTTACAGACTCTTAGCAATCAGCCCCAGCATTTT.

This clone was counted a single time. The same CDR3 also results from other DNA sequences found in this sample. V is TRBV18 and J is TRBJ2-7; D might be TRBD2 (6 bases). This CDR3 is 13 amino acids long. Germline CDR1 KGHSH, CDR2 LQKENI. V gave up 0 bases and J gave up 4 bases, with 7 bases separating them. CDR3 DNA: TGTGCCAGCTCACCACCGGGGGGATACGAGCAGTACTTC. Translating it yields CASSPPGGYEQYF.

The V call is TRBV5-4, the J call TRBJ1-1; maybe TRBD1 (5 bases). This CDR3 has 13 residues. Germline V CDR1 and CDR2: SGHNT, YYREEE (reference sequence). The V end lost 2 bases, the J end lost 1 base, and 6 bases lay between the germline ends. This chain's CDR3 is CASSFQGNTEAFF. The DNA of the CDR3 is TGTGCCAGCAGCTTTCAGGGGAACACTGAAGCTTTCTTT.

The rearrangement joins TRBV6-1 to TRBJ2-5; unclear D gene. The germline V and J ends were trimmed by 2 bases and 5 bases, with 6 bases remaining between them. The CDR3 consists of 12 residues. CDR1 MNHNS and CDR2 SASEGT come from the germline V gene. The chain's CDR3 is CASSEFVETQYF. The CDR3 nucleotides are TGTGCCAGCAGTGAATTCGTTGAGACCCAGTACTTC.

This clone showed up just a few times. The chain couples TRBV28 to TRBJ2-5; the match to TRBD2 covers 9 bases. V was pared by 2 bases and J by 1 base, with 2 bases of the junction left unmatched. Germline CDR1 and CDR2: MDHEN and SYDVKM. The CDR3 is made up of 15 amino acids. CDR3 nucleotide sequence: TGTGCCAGCAGTTTACGCGGGAGGGCCCAAGAGACCCAGTACTTC. Translated: CASSLRGRAQETQYF.

A remark on this clone: The same CDR3 arises from other DNA sequences in this sample as well. In DNA form, the CDR3 reads TGTGCCAGCAGTTTGAGCCTCTATGGCTACACCTTC. This translates into CASSLSLYGYTF. V and J are TRBV28 and TRBJ1-2, with D unclear. The germline V gene encodes CDR1 MDHEN and CDR2 SYDVKM. The CDR3 is made up of 12 amino acids. Trimming cost V 3 bases and J 4 bases, with 6 bases left between them.

This chain links TRBV28 with TRBJ2-1, with 9 positions matching TRBD2. This CDR3 is built from 14 residues. With 6 bases clipped from V and 4 bases from J, the junction kept 4 bases outside the gene matches. Germline CDR1 reads MDHEN; CDR2 reads SYDVKM. The CDR3 region is CASRTSGSYNEQFF. The CDR3, as DNA: TGTGCCAGCAGAACTAGCGGGTCATACAATGAGCAGTTCTTC.

This chain's CDR3 is CASSEAGTGGWTEAFF. CDR3 bases: TGTGCCAGCAGCGAGGCCGGGACAGGGGGTTGGACTGAAGCTTTCTTT. The chain uses TRBV4-2 and TRBJ1-1; 11 bases map to TRBD1. Trimming took 5 bases from V and 5 from J; bases not matched to a gene: 10. This CDR3 is built from 16 residues. CDR1 and CDR2 from the germline V gene are LGHNA and YNFKEQ.

J is TRBJ2-3 and V is TRBV10-3, with a tentative D call TRBD2 (5 bases). The CDR3 sequence is 12 residues long. Germline lookup yields CDR1 ENHRY and CDR2 SYGVKD. The germline V and J ends were trimmed by 11 bases and 4 bases, with 13 bases remaining between them. CDR3 region: CAVQGSADTQYF. The CDR3 region has the DNA TGTGCCGTTCAAGGTAGCGCAGATACGCAGTATTTT.

The chain carries TRBV7-9 and TRBJ2-1; 14 bases agree with TRBD2. J was trimmed by 7 bases and V by 1 base; bases with no gene match: 6. From germline, CDR1 is SEHNR and CDR2 FQNEAQ (reference sequence). The CDR3 consists of 17 residues. The CDR3 spells CASSLEQGLAGVNEQFF. In nucleotides, the CDR3 is TGTGCCAGCAGCTTAGAACAGGGACTAGCGGGGGTGAATGAGCAGTTCTTC.

This clone was seen more than once but under ten times. The CDR3: CASSPRPGQGFGAFF. CDR3 in DNA: TGTGCCAGCAGCCCCCGTCCGGGACAGGGTTTTGGGGCTTTCTTT. This chain joins TRBV9 and TRBJ1-1; 9 positions match TRBD1. The V gene end was trimmed by 4 bases and the J gene end by 11 bases; junction bases not matched to a gene: 15. Germline V lookup: CDR1 SGDLS, CDR2 YYNGEE. The CDR3 is made up of 15 amino acids.

The chain joins TRBV4-3 to TRBJ2-4; D is possibly TRBD2 (5 bases). This CDR3 is built from 16 residues. Germline CDR1 LGHNA, CDR2 YSLEER. Trimming left V 3 bases short and J 0 bases short, with 12 bases between. CDR3 loop: CASSQSGTLAKNIQYF. For the CDR3, the DNA is TGCGCCAGCAGCCAGAGCGGCACACTAGCCAAAAACATTCAGTACTTC.

This clone was recorded only once. This chain connects TRBV5-4 to TRBJ2-7, with D tentatively TRBD1 (6 bases). Trimming took 4 bases from V and 6 from J, leaving 11 bases between them. The CDR3 has 12 amino acids. CDR1 and CDR2 from the germline V gene are SGHNT and YYREEE (reference sequence). The CDR3 coding sequence is TGTGCCAGCAGCCCGAACAGGGCCGAGCAGTACTTC. This translates into CASSPNRAEQYF.

About this clone itself: A far larger clone is just one base off, so this is likely a read error. This chain joins TRBV4-1 and TRBJ2-6; 7 bases align to TRBD2. The CDR3 consists of 16 residues. With V trimmed by 0 bases and J by 2 bases, 1 base remained unmatched. Per the germline V gene, CDR1 is MGHRA and CDR2 is YSYEKL. As DNA, the CDR3 is TGCGCCAGCAGCCAAGATGGGGGGGCTGGGGCCAACGTCCTGACTTTC. It encodes CASSQDGGAGANVLTF.

The gene calls are TRBV6-5 and TRBJ1-4; D uncertain. This CDR3 has 12 residues. Germline lookup yields CDR1 MNHEY and CDR2 SVGAGI. V was pared by 9 bases and J by 8 bases, with 13 bases between. This CDR3 is CASGRSREKLFF. In nucleotides, the CDR3 is TGTGCCAGTGGCAGGTCAAGGGAAAAACTGTTTTTT.